This T cell receptor (beta chain) was obtained from a study of T cells in tuberculosis. The CDR3 has 12 residues. Trimming took 5 bases from V and 0 from J, leaving 6 bases between them. The germline gives CDR1 SQVTM, CDR2 ANQGSEA. Sequencing used immunoSEQ multiplex PCR; TCRdb keeps in-frame clones, though not all of them. This table has roughly 59,000 clones, approximately 80% appearing once. After thawing and overnight rest, PBMC were stained with GMM-loaded CD1B tetramer, viability dye and anti-CD3 for sorting. The CD1B tetramers carried C32 glucose monomycolate purified from Rhodococcus equi. CD14-expressing monocytes were removed from PBMC before cryopreservation and sorting. Each donor contributed 80,000 to 100,000 sorted tetramer-negative cells.

The clonotype originates from an adult woman with latent tuberculosis. J is TRBJ2-3 and V is TRBV29-1, with no clear D. The material sequenced was CD1b-GMM tetramer-negative cells sorted from PBMCs. The CDR3 here is CSVIYSTDTQYF. The DNA of the CDR3 is TGCAGCGTTATCTATAGCACAGATACGCAGTATTTT.